This entry describes one TCR beta chain. All of the isolated RNA was reverse transcribed, so expressed TCRB transcripts were sequenced. The assay was immunoSEQ multiplex PCR, and TCRdb's table has in-frame clones only and misses some. The table includes about 930,000 clones, roughly 16% detected once. These data belong to a study of beta chain features in type 1 diabetes. Material: naive CD4+ T cells from blood. The receptor was derived from a woman aged 18-30 years in good health.

The CDR3 sequence is CASSLFGGASPDTQYF. Here the CDR3 DNA reads TGTGCCAGCAGCTTATTTGGGGGAGCATCCCCAGATACGCAGTATTTT. This chain links TRBV11-2 with TRBJ2-3, with D perhaps being TRBD1 or TRBD2 (5 bases each). Germline V gene sequence: CDR1 SGHAT, CDR2 FQNNGV. The CDR3 length is 16 residues. Trimming removed 2 bases at V and 4 bases at J, with 16 bases between.